This T cell receptor (beta chain) is drawn from a study of blood T cells in healthy people across ages (dated by TCRdb to 2015 to 2017). Regarding the research as a whole: In model experiments, template switching captured roughly one uniquely barcoded TCR beta cDNA molecule for every two T cells. To track age-related changes in TCR beta repertoire diversity, the study relied on deep sequencing normalized with unique cDNA molecular identifiers. The donors were split into four age groups: young (average 16 years), middle-aged (about 40), aged (about 62) and long-lived (roughly 86). To avoid experimental bias, donors of different ages were randomly spread across the sequencing lanes. For two donors (one aged 18 to 30 and one aged 80 or older), the study analyzed two additional independent replicas of 1 million unique cDNA reads from the same blood draw.

To prepare the library, 5' RACE was applied. TCRdb names Illumina HiSeq 2500 as the instrument used. A second 7 to 11 cycle PCR used a sample-barcoded 5' primer and a J-beta primer mix. A template-switch 5' adaptor carrying 12 random nucleotides introduced a unique molecular identifier onto each TCR beta cDNA molecule. Each sample yielded at least 2.5 million CDR3-containing paired-end reads. The Mint cDNA synthesis kit, primed by a TRBC-specific oligonucleotide, was used to synthesize first-strand cDNA from all RNA. Following uracil-DNA glycosylase treatment, all cDNA underwent a first 18-cycle PCR with the universal primers M1SS and BC2_uni_R. From the authors' description of their analysis: For normalization, 1 million high-quality reads, each with a distinct molecular identifier, were randomly selected from each sample. Reads with shared molecular identifiers were discarded instead of being binned into consensus sequences. MiTCR, with a Q25 quality threshold and the strictest error-elimination algorithm, was used for CDR3 identification, clonotype clustering and error correction. A nonparametric unseen species model using Euler transformation provided a lower-bound estimate of total TCR beta diversity. TCRdb reworked the public reads: Q25 trimming with fastp, MiXCR clone assembly, productive beta chains retained. Each entry is one CDR3 protein sequence, shown with its most common DNA and genes. The V and J calls follow TCRdb's processing rather than the paper's. Counted in this sample were 1,500,000 or so distinct CDR3 sequences; approximately 59% of them appeared once. In total, the top ten clones hold roughly 6.3% of the sample.

With regard to this clonotype: Its target antigen remains unknown. The input lacks base qualities; no much larger clone sits a single base away.

The donors were roughly 39 Caucasian individuals from Russia, aged about 6 to 100 years, who were systemically healthy. Approximately 9 milliliters of peripheral blood were collected from each donor into EDTA-treated Vacutainer tubes. Ficoll-Paque density-gradient centrifugation was used to isolate PBMCs, with at least 7 million per sample. Trizol reagent was used to extract total RNA from the PBMCs, yielding at least 5.5 micrograms per sample. For every donor, an aliquot of PBMCs went through flow cytometry to measure the percentages of naive CD45RAhigh/CD27high T cells. The CDR3 goes from the cysteine to the phenylalanine over 15 residues. Only CDR3 DNA remains: 45 bases, in frame from the first base. Unmatched junction bases come to 7, with V trimmed by 7 bases and J by 2 bases. Via the germline V gene, CDR1 is SNHLY and CDR2 FYNNEI. The study at large found these results: As age increased, observed TCR beta diversity per million T cells dropped in a roughly linear way, and a significant reduction was already evident by age 40. Total diversity estimates from one million sequenced T cells were considered lower bounds and underestimates. Compared with the aged group, more naive CD4+ T cells, fewer expanded clones and increased TCR diversity were shown by the long-lived group, suggesting age selection. Observed TCR beta diversity correlated strongly with the percentage of naive T cells measured by flow cytometry. Because the CMV infection status of the donors was unknown, age-related changes in expanded clonotypes may potentially have been confounded. Conclusive comparison of naive and antigen-experienced compartments was prevented by the profiling of bulk unsorted PBMCs.

This TCR derives from a man aged 18 to 29 in good health. Specimen: blood. Recombination connected TRBV2 to TRBJ2-3; TRBD2 lines up with 9 middle nucleotides. The sequence in DNA is TGTGCCAGCACTTTACTAGCGGGCGTCACAGATACGCAGTATTTT. Its translation reads: CASTLLAGVTDTQYF.